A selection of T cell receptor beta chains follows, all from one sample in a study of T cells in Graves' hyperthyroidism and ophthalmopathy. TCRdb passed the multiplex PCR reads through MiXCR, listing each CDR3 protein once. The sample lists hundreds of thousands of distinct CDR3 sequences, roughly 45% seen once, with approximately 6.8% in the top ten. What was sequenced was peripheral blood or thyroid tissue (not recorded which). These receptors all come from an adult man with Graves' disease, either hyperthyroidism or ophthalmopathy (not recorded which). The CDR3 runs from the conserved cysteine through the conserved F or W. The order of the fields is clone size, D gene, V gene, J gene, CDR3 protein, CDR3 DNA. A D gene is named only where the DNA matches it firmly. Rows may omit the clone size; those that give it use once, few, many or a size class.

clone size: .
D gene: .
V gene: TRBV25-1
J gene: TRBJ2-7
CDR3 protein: CAWSLSEWTYEQYF
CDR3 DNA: TGTGCCTGGAGTCTGAGCGAATGGACCTACGAGCAGTACTTC

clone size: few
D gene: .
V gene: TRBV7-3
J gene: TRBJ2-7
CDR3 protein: CASSWEGGYEQYF
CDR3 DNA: TGTGCCAGCAGCTGGGAAGGGGGATACGAGCAGTACTTC

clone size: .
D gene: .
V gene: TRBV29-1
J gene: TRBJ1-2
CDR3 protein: CSVLLTGGYTF
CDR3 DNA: TGCAGCGTTCTTTTAACTGGTGGCTACACCTTC

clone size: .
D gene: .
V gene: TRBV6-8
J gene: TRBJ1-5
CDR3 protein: CASSYSGRDNQPQHF
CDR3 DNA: TGTGCCAGCAGTTACTCGGGTAGAGACAATCAGCCCCAGCATTTT

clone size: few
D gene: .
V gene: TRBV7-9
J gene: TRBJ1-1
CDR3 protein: CASSPAPTGIGLNTEAFF
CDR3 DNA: TGTGCCAGCAGCCCCGCACCTACAGGGATCGGTCTAAACACTGAAGCTTTCTTT

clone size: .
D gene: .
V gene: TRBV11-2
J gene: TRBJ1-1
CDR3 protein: CASSVSASGGGTEAFF
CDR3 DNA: TGTGCCAGCAGCGTATCAGCCTCCGGGGGGGGCACTGAAGCTTTCTTT

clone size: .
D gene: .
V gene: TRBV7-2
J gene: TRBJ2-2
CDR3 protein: CASSQFAGETAGELFF
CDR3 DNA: TGCGCCAGCAGCCAATTCGCAGGGGAAACCGCCGGGGAGCTGTTTTTT

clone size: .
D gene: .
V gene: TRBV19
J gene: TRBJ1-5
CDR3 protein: CASAFGTDQPQHF
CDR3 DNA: TGTGCCAGCGCCTTCGGTACGGATCAGCCCCAGCATTTT

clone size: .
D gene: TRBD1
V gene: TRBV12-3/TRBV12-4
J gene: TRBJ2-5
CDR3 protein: CASSRTGTGIQETQYF
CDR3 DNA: TGTGCCAGCAGTCGAACCGGGACAGGGATTCAAGAGACCCAGTACTTC

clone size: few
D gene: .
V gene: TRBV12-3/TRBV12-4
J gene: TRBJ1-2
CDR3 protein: CASVVGGRYGYTF
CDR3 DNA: TGTGCCAGCGTTGTTGGGGGAAGATATGGCTACACCTTC

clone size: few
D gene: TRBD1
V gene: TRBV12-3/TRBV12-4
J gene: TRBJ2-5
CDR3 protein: CASRHGQGGETQYF
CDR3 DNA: TGTGCCAGCAGACATGGACAGGGGGGAGAGACCCAGTACTTC

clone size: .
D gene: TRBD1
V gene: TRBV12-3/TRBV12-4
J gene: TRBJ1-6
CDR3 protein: CASSPNRQGYNSPLHF
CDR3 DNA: TGTGCCAGCAGTCCAAACAGACAGGGATATAATTCACCCCTCCACTTT

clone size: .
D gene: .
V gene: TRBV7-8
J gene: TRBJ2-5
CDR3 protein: CASGHTGEDETQYF
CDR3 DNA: TGTGCCAGCGGACACACCGGGGAGGACGAGACCCAGTACTTC

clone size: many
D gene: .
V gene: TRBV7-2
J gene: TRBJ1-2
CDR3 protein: CASSLGFDGYTF
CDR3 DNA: TGTGCCAGCAGCTTGGGGTTCGATGGCTACACCTTC

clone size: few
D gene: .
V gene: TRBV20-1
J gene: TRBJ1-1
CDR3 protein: CSAQSGNTEAFF
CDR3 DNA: TGCAGTGCTCAATCAGGGAACACTGAAGCTTTCTTT

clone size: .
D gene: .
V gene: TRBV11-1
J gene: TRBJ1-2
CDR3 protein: CASSYGQSVYGYTF
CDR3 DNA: TGTGCCAGCAGCTACGGACAGTCTGTCTATGGCTACACCTTC

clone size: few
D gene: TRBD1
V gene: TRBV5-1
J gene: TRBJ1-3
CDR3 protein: CASSLEGATGNTIYF
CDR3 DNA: TGCGCCAGCAGCTTGGAGGGGGCTACTGGAAACACCATATATTTT

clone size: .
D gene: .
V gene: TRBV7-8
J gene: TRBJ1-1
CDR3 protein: CASSKDLIWVGMGWDTEAFF
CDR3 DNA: TGTGCCAGCAGCAAAGATTTAATTTGGGTCGGGATGGGATGGGACACTGAAGCTTTCTTT

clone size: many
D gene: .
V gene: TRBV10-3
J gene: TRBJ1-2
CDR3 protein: CAFAGGYTF
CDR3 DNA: TGTGCCTTCGCCGGGGGCTACACCTTC

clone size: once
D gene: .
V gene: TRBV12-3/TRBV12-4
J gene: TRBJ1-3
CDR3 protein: CDSSPRGGGNTIYF
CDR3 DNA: TGTGACAGCAGCCCTCGGGGGGGAGGAAACACCATATATTTT

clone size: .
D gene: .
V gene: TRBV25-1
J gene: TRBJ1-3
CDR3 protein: CASSELGAGNTIYF
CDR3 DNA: TGTGCCAGCAGTGAATTAGGGGCTGGAAACACCATATATTTT

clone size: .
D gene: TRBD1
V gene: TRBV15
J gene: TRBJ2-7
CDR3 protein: CATSEDRGLRSEQYF
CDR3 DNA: TGTGCCACCAGCGAAGACAGGGGGTTAAGAAGCGAGCAGTACTTC

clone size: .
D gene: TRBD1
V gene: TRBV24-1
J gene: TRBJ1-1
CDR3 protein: CATSDSQGAANTEAFF
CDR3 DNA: TGTGCCACCAGTGATTCACAGGGGGCGGCGAACACTGAAGCTTTCTTT

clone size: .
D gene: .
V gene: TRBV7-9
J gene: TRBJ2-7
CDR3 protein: CASSPGPRDYEQYF
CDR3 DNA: TGTGCCAGCAGCCCGGGACCGAGGGACTACGAGCAGTACTTC

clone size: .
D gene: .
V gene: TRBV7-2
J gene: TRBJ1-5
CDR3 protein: CTSSLARQGLNQPQHF
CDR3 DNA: TGTACCAGCAGCTTGGCACGGCAGGGCCTTAATCAGCCCCAGCATTTT

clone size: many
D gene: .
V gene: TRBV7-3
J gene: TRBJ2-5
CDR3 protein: CASSLTGQQETQYF
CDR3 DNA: TGTGCCAGCAGCTTAACTGGGCAGCAAGAGACCCAGTACTTC

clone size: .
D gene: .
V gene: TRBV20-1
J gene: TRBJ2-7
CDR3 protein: CSARAGAGVDEQYF
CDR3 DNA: TGCAGTGCTAGAGCTGGGGCAGGGGTCGACGAGCAGTACTTC

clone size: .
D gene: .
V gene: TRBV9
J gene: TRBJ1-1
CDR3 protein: CASSFLGDTEAFF
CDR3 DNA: TGTGCCAGCAGTTTTCTGGGAGACACTGAAGCTTTCTTT

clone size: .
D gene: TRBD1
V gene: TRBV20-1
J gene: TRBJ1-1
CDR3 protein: CSAFRDRGGTEAFF
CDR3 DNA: TGCAGTGCATTCCGGGACAGGGGTGGGACTGAAGCTTTCTTT

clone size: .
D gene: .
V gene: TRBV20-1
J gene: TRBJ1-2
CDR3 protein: CSARPLDTYGYTF
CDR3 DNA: TGCAGTGCTAGACCCCTTGACACTTATGGCTACACCTTC

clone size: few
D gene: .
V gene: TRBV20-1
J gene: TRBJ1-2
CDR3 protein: CSASDITNYGYTF
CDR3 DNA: TGCAGTGCTAGCGACATAACTAACTATGGCTACACCTTC

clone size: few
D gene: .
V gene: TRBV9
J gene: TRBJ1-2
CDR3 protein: CASRTAGRHYGYTF
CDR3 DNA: TGTGCCAGCAGAACAGCCGGGAGGCACTATGGCTACACCTTC

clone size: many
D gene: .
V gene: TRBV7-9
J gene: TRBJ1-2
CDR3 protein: CASSLNYGYTF
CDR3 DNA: TGTGCCAGCAGCCTGAACTATGGCTACACCTTC

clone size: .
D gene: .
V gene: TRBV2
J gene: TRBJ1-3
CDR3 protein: CASSSTGHSGNTIYF
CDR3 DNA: TGTGCCAGCAGTTCGACAGGCCACTCTGGAAACACCATATATTTT

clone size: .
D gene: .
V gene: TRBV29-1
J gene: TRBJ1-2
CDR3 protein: CSDGNGYGYTF
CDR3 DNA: TGCAGCGATGGGAACGGCTATGGCTACACCTTC

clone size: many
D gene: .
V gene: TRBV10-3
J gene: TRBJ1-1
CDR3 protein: CATSAGLNTEAFF
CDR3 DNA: TGTGCCACTTCCGCGGGACTGAACACTGAAGCTTTCTTT

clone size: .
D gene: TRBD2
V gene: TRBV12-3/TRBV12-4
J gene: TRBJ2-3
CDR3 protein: CASSSSGDPKDTQYF
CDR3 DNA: TGTGCCAGCAGTTCCAGCGGGGACCCCAAAGATACGCAGTATTTT

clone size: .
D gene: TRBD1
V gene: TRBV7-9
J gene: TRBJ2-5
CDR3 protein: CASSLGTGGYETQYF
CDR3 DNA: TGTGCCAGCAGCTTGGGCACAGGGGGCTATGAGACCCAGTACTTC

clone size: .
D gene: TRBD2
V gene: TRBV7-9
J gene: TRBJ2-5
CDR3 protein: CASSLATSEETQYF
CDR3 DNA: TGCGCCAGCAGCTTGGCGACTAGCGAGGAGACCCAGTACTTC

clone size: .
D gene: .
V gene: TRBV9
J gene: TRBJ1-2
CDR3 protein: CATTSKDIGYTF
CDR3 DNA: TGTGCCACTACGAGCAAGGACATCGGCTACACCTTC

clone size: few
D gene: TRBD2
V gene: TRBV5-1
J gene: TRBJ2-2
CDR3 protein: CASSGDSGRRTGELFF
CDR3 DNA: TGCGCCAGCAGCGGGGATAGCGGGAGGAGAACCGGGGAGCTGTTTTTT

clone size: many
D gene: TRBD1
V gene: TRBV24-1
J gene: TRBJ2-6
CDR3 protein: CATSDPGQGNSGANVLTF
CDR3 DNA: TGTGCCACCAGTGATCCCGGACAGGGTAACTCTGGGGCCAACGTCCTGACTTTC

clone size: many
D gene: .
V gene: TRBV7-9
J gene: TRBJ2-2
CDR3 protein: CASRGQNTGELFF
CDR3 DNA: TGTGCCAGCCGGGGACAGAACACCGGGGAGCTGTTTTTT

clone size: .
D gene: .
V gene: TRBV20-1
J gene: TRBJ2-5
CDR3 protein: CSARSPVGEETQYF
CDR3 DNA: TGCAGTGCTAGAAGTCCGGTAGGGGAAGAGACCCAGTACTTC

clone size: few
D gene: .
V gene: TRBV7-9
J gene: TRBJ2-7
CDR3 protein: CASSFPGGYEQYF
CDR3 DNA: TGTGCCAGCAGTTTCCCCGGGGGTTACGAGCAGTACTTC

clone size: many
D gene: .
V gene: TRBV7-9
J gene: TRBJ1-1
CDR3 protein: CASSLKEPEAFF
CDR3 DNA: TGTGCCAGCAGCTTAAAGGAACCTGAAGCTTTCTTT

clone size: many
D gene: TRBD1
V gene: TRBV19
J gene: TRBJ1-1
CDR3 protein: CASSTEGAWNTEAFF
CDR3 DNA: TGTGCCAGTAGTACCGAGGGGGCGTGGAACACTGAAGCTTTCTTT

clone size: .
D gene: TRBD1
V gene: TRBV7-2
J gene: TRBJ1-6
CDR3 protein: CASSLFQGAPLHF
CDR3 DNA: TGTGCCAGCAGCTTATTCCAGGGGGCACCCCTCCACTTT

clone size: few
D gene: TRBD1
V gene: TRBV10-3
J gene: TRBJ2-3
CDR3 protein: CASSVDRDTDTQYF
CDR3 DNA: TGTGCCAGCAGCGTAGACAGGGACACAGATACGCAGTATTTT

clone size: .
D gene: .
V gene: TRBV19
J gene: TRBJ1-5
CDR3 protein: CASSSGPGGNQPQHF
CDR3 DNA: TGTGCCAGTAGTTCCGGGCCTGGGGGCAATCAGCCCCAGCATTTT

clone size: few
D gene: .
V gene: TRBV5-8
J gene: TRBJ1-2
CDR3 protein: CASSLGGPVGYTF
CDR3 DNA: TGTGCCAGCAGCTTGGGAGGGCCGGTGGGCTACACCTTC

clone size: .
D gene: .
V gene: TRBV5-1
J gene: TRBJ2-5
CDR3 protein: CASSDSGAETQYF
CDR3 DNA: TGCGCCAGCAGCGATTCGGGAGCTGAGACCCAGTACTTC

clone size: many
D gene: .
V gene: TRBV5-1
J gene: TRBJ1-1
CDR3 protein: CASSRGGDTEAFF
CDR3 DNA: TGTGCCAGCAGCCGGGGAGGGGACACTGAAGCTTTCTTT

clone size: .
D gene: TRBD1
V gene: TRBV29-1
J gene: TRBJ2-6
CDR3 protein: CSVGTGGSGANVLTF
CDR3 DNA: TGCAGCGTTGGGACAGGCGGCTCTGGGGCCAACGTCCTGACTTTC

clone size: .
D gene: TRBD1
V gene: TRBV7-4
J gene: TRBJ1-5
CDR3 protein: CASTGQSGTGPQHF
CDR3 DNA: TGTGCCAGCACGGGACAGTCTGGTACGGGGCCCCAGCATTTT

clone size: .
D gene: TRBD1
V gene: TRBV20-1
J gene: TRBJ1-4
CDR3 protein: CSAQGQGNEKLFF
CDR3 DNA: TGCAGTGCTCAAGGACAGGGGAACGAAAAACTGTTTTTT

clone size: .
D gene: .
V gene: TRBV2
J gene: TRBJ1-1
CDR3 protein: CVSSSTPAPNTEAFF
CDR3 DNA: TGTGTCAGCAGCTCAACGCCGGCTCCGAACACTGAAGCTTTCTTT

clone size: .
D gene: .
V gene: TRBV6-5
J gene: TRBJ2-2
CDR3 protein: CASSYGGRVGELFF
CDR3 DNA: TGTGCCAGCAGTTACGGAGGGCGAGTCGGGGAGCTGTTTTTT

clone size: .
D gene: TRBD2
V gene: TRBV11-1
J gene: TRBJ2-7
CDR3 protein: CASSPEAGDYEQYF
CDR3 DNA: TGTGCCAGCAGCCCCGAGGCGGGAGATTACGAGCAGTACTTC